This T cell receptor (beta chain) was sequenced during a study of cytomegalovirus exposure and HLA in healthy donors listed by TCRdb under 2017. With regard to the full study: According to an earlier analysis of 550 to 700 of the donors, some 180 million T cells yielded 117 million unique TCR beta sequences and 276 Gb of sequence data. Approximately 310 gigabases of sequencing data and approximately 93 million unique TCR sequences were included in an early release covering roughly 600 HLA-typed donors. The genetic ancestry cluster associated with self-reported Caucasian donors included around 76% of the approximately 400 genotyped donors. The study aimed to test whether cataloging public T cell receptors could reveal signatures of past pathogen exposure. The T cell repertoires of roughly 660 subjects were profiled by immunosequencing and related to cytomegalovirus serostatus. A separate validation cohort of some 130 different subjects was used in addition to the approximately 670-subject first cohort. To predict cytomegalovirus infection status, the study combined high-throughput TCR immunosequencing, statistical association of individual TCRs with disease status, and machine learning. To study patterns of TCR occurrence, a later analysis re-analyzed previously published TCR beta repertoires from just over 650 donors and added high-resolution HLA genotyping. In the later analysis, no new phenotypic data were used to find candidate immune exposures; instead, reliance was placed on TCR beta sequences and their occurrence across donors. In an earlier analysis of several hundred of the donors, high-throughput TCR beta sequencing was used to judge whether each TCR beta V gene segment behaved as functional or pseudogenic. Alongside the repertoire data, information on donor age, sex, ethnicity and CMV serostatus was compiled. A later genetic analysis took genome-wide SNP genotypes for about three fifths of the 666 donors and used that subset as a discovery cohort. All discovery cohort repertoires had been generated on a single sequencing platform. HLA typing included class I and class II loci at four-digit resolution. Typing coverage varied by locus: about 629-640 donors for A, B, C, DRB1 and DQB1; about 520 for DQA1; nearly 610 for DPA1; roughly 450 for DPB1. Because of strong linkage in the cohort, a few DR-DQ haplotypes were treated as single units for association and clustering. Among some 400 genotyped donors of the cohort, an average of 235,054 unique TCR beta nucleotide sequences were sequenced per donor, 15% to 20% of them non-productive.

In regard to this clone: This clone's antigen is unknown. Base qualities were left out, and no much larger clone turns up one base away.

Its CDR3 holds 11 amino acids, cysteine through phenylalanine. Left in the record is the CDR3 DNA by itself, 33 bases read in frame from the first base. From a lookup of the germline V gene (reference sequence), CDR1 and CDR2 are GTSNPN and SVGIG. The junction shows trimming of 4 bases on V and 15 bases on J, and the gene matches do not reach 8 bases of it. Libraries were built with the immunoSEQ multiplex PCR assay. For the multiplex PCR, a mixture combining 60 forward primers for TCR Vbeta segments and 13 reverse primers for TCR Jbeta segments was used. The CDR3 region of rearranged TCR beta genes was amplified from genomic DNA with a multiplex PCR assay. The Illumina HiSeq System was used to sequence the amplified TCR beta libraries as 87-base-pair reads. The original methods were these. A later analysis counted tens of millions of unique TCR beta chains across the 650 to 700 repertoires, and some 12 million of these chains were shared by at least two donors. Raw reads were error-corrected and collapsed into unique sequences with a nearest-neighbor algorithm that merged closely related sequences to remove PCR and sequencing errors. Alignment of CDR3 sequences to IMGT reference sequences was used to assign V, D and J gene segments. Each retained sequence needed at least a six-nucleotide match to both a V gene segment and a J gene segment. A rearrangement was called productive if the CDR3 had no stop codons and remained in frame with V and J, and every other rearrangement was called non-productive. Following IMGT convention, CDR3 was defined as the stretch from the second conserved V-encoded cysteine to the conserved J-encoded phenylalanine. The earlier analysis of roughly 590 of the donors excluded any sequence lacking an unambiguous match to a single V gene segment. In an earlier analysis of approximately 610 of the donors, V segments were called functional above 56.7% productive rearrangements and were called segregating when the between-donor standard deviation exceeded 5%. A statistical classification framework was built to diagnose cytomegalovirus status from the catalog of TCR beta chain sequences. In a later analysis, TCR nucleotide sequences were compared against IMGT/GENE-DB human TR gene sequences so that V and J genes could be assigned. In a later analysis, CDR3 sequences and most-parsimonious VDJ recombination scenarios were assigned using the TCRdist pipeline. A later analysis defined each TCR beta chain by its CDR3 amino acid sequence plus V-gene family, and excluded reads lacking a unique V-gene family. A later analysis removed 550 to 700 highly shared, low-generation-probability nucleotide sequences to deal with suspected cross-contamination and a sequencing artifact. For each public chain, a later analysis derived a clonal expansion index from normalized ranks of inferred template counts within each repertoire. A later analysis computed generation probabilities with a VDJ recombination model fitted to out-of-frame rearrangements, and checked the results against IGoR. Hypergeometric tests were used in a later analysis to score TCR-TCR, TCR-HLA and TCR-CMV co-occurrence, with a repertoire-size bias correction applied to the TCR pairs. In a later analysis, false discovery rates were estimated by permuting HLA or CMV assignments 20 times. In a later analysis, co-occurring TCRs were grouped with DBSCAN, and TCRdist sequence similarity was added when clustering was performed within HLA-allele-positive subsets. For co-occurrence clustering, repertoires with fewer than 30,000 or more than 120,000 public chains were excluded, along with four or five repertoires with anomalous nucleotide sharing. In its TCRdb copy, this immuneACCESS table keeps in-frame sequences only and misses some clones. Where compared with another copy, unresolved V genes explain less than half of these, and the others have no known cause. Clonal size and the V and J genes are those of that table, whereas D and trimming came from the DNA. The sample records 160,000 or so clones, around 80% of which are singletons. The ten largest clones represent roughly 4.7% of the sample.

Summary of the overall study and its limitations: Compared with the roughly 600-donor mean, donors in an Asian-associated ancestry cluster had fewer N-insertions in productive TCRs, according to a later genetic analysis. Because counts were too low, about 18 rarely observed V segments, including chromosome 9 orphons, were excluded from the earlier analysis of fewer than 650 of the donors. It was suggested by the authors that the approach could potentially be generalized to other disease states and immunological phenotypes. A further reported finding was that TCR beta sequences accurately predicted the HLA-A and HLA-B alleles for most subjects in the first cohort. According to a later analysis, most CMV-associated TCR beta chains appeared to be HLA-restricted, and the HLA associations seemed to be driven largely by CMV exposure. Correlated functional status among segregating V segments might reflect linkage disequilibrium, but an unknown experimental factor could not be ruled out. A later analysis reported that several top co-occurrence clusters appeared linked to parvovirus B19, influenza, CMV and Epstein-Barr virus. When HLA alleles, especially DR and DQ, strongly co-occurred, attributing TCR associations to individual alleles was difficult. Sequencing depth was assumed to be roughly uniform across donors in the presence/absence analyses, though that assumption may not hold. The classifier was reported to diagnose cytomegalovirus status with high specificity and sensitivity in both the original cohort and the validation cohort. In a later genetic analysis, a missense DCLRE1C variant was associated with V-gene and J-gene trimming of TCR beta chains, and the association was replicated in an independent cohort. Most TCR sequences were observed very rarely across donors, whereas some public TCRs were present in many individuals. The only immune exposure information available for the cohort was CMV serostatus. In the study, approximately 160 TCR beta chains were listed as associated with cytomegalovirus. The sequencing pipeline was judged likely to have produced a cluster of highly shared sequence variants as a technical artifact. Broadly in line with IMGT annotations, most TCR beta V segments showed up in productive rearrangements about 87% or about 30% of the time in an earlier analysis of roughly 590 of the donors. In a later analysis, HLA-associated TCR beta chains were found to be more clonally expanded and to have lower generation probabilities than equally common non-associated chains. Because HLA typing was unavailable for some donors at each locus, only the typed subset was used in association tests. In vitro tests confirmed that a few of the cytomegalovirus-associated TCR beta chains recognize cytomegalovirus antigens. According to a later analysis, TCR association rates differed among HLA loci, with DRB1 alleles showing the most associated TCRs and HLA-C alleles showing the fewest. The 87-base-pair reads could not distinguish some IMGT-functional V segments, including TRBV6-2 and TRBV6-3, so those segments were excluded. Specific HLA alleles were associated with roughly 17,000 TCR beta sequences at a false discovery rate of 0.05 in a later analysis. Only TCR beta chains were sequenced in this cohort, and the absence of alpha or paired-chain data limited detectable features.

The cohort was made up of hundreds of healthy bone marrow donors. Cohort members were all nominally healthy when sampled, although unrecorded immune exposures were likely present. The donor was CMV seronegative and was included in the group of over 300 seronegative cohort members. Each donor provided a peripheral blood sample, and peripheral blood mononuclear cells were used for TCR beta sequencing. Genomic DNA extraction from the blood cell samples was performed with the Qiagen DNeasy Blood Extraction Kit. The V gene is TRBV30 and the J gene is TRBJ2-1; 8 bases in the junction line up with TRBD2. This sequence was found in a man aged 25-45 years in good health and CMV-seronegative. The sequenced sample consisted of PBMCs. CDR3 loop: CAWIKAGEGFF. The sequenced DNA is TGTGCCTGGATCAAAGCGGGGGAGGGGTTCTTC.